The 9 T cell receptor beta chains reported below all come from one sample, sequenced in a study of OX40 agonist ivuxolimab in advanced cancers. Sequenced by immunoSEQ multiplex PCR; TCRdb stores in-frame clones only, minus some. This table holds about 80,000 clones, 94% found once. The sequenced sample was CD4+ or CD8+ T cells sorted from blood, obtained in a trial of the OX40 agonist ivuxolimab. Every receptor here comes from an adult with an advanced solid tumor such as melanoma, head and neck, liver or kidney cancer.

The chain links TRBV4-3 to TRBJ2-1; 7 bases match TRBD2. CDR3 length: 15 amino acids. The V gene's germline CDR1 is LGHNA and CDR2 YSLEER. Trimming removed 3 bases from V and 12 bases from J; junction bases left unmatched: 14. CDR3 in amino acids: CASSQTRASGLGQFF. CDR3 coding DNA: TGCGCCAGCAGCCAGACAAGGGCTAGCGGCCTCGGGCAGTTCTTC.

This chain connects TRBV6-5 to TRBJ2-1; D possibly corresponds to TRBD2 (5 bases). The germline V gene encodes CDR1 MNHEY and CDR2 SVGAGI. The germline V and J ends were trimmed by 0 bases and 1 base, with 7 bases remaining between them. This CDR3 spans 15 amino acids. This CDR3 reads CASSYSGSSYNEQFF. The CDR3 coding sequence is TGTGCCAGCAGTTACTCTGGGAGTTCCTACAATGAGCAGTTCTTC.

CDR3 loop: CASSVRPSNTEAFF. The CDR3 coding sequence is TGTGCCAGCAGCGTGCGGCCCTCGAACACTGAAGCTTTCTTT. The chain combines TRBV9 with TRBJ1-1; D unresolved. Trimming cost V 2 bases and J 1 base, with 9 bases left between them. The CDR3 is 14 amino acids. Germline-derived CDR1 and CDR2 are SGDLS and YYNGEE.

This chain connects TRBV27 to TRBJ2-7; the D gene could be TRBD1 or TRBD2 (7 bases each). V dropped 2 bases and J dropped 3 bases, with 11 bases sitting between them. The CDR3 totals 14 residues. Germline V gives CDR1 MNHEY, CDR2 SMNVEV (reference sequence). CDR3 in DNA: TGTGCCAGCAGTTTACGCAGGGGGGGCTACGAGCAGTACTTC. It encodes CASSLRRGGYEQYF.

The V call is TRBV4-3, the J call TRBJ2-1; 13 bases agree with TRBD2. J gave up 4 bases and V 0 bases, and 6 bases lay outside the gene matches. CDR3 length: 18 residues. The germline CDR1 and CDR2 sequences are LGHNA and YSLEER. The CDR3 DNA is TGCGCCAGCAGCCAAGAGGTACTAGCGGGAGGGGAATACAATGAGCAGTTCTTC. Its translation is CASSQEVLAGGEYNEQFF.

This clone turned up a few times. A junction end diverges from the germline sequence, so it may reflect a read error. The V gene is TRBV12-5, the J gene TRBJ1-5; D gene unclear. This CDR3 region has 13 residues. Germline V gives CDR1 LGHNT, CDR2 FRNRAP. CDR3 bases: TGTGGTAGTATAGGGTTCCCCAATCAGCCCCAGCATTTT. This encodes CGSIGFPNQPQHF.

V gene TRBV9 combines with J gene TRBJ2-7; TRBD2 aligns across 8 bases. The CDR3 has 15 amino acids. In germline, CDR1 is SGDLS, CDR2 YYNGEE. The V gene end was trimmed by 2 bases and the J gene end by 1 base; junction bases not matched to a gene: 5. The CDR3 spells CASSVTAGGSYEQYF. In nucleotides, the CDR3 is TGTGCCAGCAGCGTTACGGCGGGAGGTTCCTACGAGCAGTACTTC.

The rearrangement joins TRBV11-3 to TRBJ2-7; possible D gene TRBD2, 5 bases. Germline CDR1 reads SGHNT; CDR2 reads YENEEA. This CDR3 has 14 amino acids. Between the trimmed V and J ends, which lost 5 bases and 0 bases, there was a span of 11 bases. Here the CDR3 reads CASSLAGRSYEQYF. CDR3 DNA: TGTGCCAGCAGCCTAGCCGGGCGCTCCTACGAGCAGTACTTC.

CDR3 coding DNA: TGTGCCAGCAGTTTAGACAAGTCGAACACTGAAGCTTTCTTT. Its translation: CASSLDKSNTEAFF. The chain recombines TRBV28 with TRBJ1-1; no clear D gene. The CDR3 is made up of 14 amino acids. Germline CDR1 MDHEN, CDR2 SYDVKM. The V end lost 2 bases, the J end lost 1 base, and 8 bases lay between the germline ends.